Following are 30 T cell receptor beta chains from one sample sequenced in a study of pediatric ulcerative colitis. Data came from immunoSEQ multiplex PCR; TCRdb stores just in-frame clones and leaves some out. The data contain about 60,000 clones, 87% of them singletons. Material for sequencing was blood. The origin of the receptors is a boy younger than 18 who was a control in a study of pediatric ulcerative colitis.

This sequence joins TRBV18 and TRBJ1-1, with a weak D call TRBD1 (6 bases). V dropped 4 bases and J dropped 1 base, with 10 bases sitting between them. CDR3 length: 14 amino acids. The germline V gene has CDR1 KGHSH and CDR2 LQKENI. Written as DNA, the CDR3 is TGTGCCAGCTCACGCGGGACACAGAACACTGAAGCTTTCTTT. It specifies CASSRGTQNTEAFF.

This chain links TRBV9 with TRBJ1-3; no firm D call. Trimming left V 0 bases short and J 0 bases short, with 13 bases between. Germline V lookup: CDR1 SGDLS, CDR2 YYNGEE. The CDR3 extends over 17 amino acids. The CDR3 loop reads CASSVGVRFPSGNTIYF. CDR3 DNA sequence: TGTGCCAGCAGCGTAGGCGTCAGGTTCCCCTCTGGAAACACCATATATTTT.

The V call is TRBV19, the J call TRBJ2-3; 8 positions match TRBD1. This CDR3 is built from 16 residues. The V and J ends lost 4 bases and 1 base, in that order; junction bases with no gene match: 7. The germline gives CDR1 LNHDA, CDR2 SQIVND (reference sequence). In DNA form, the CDR3 reads TGTGCCAGTAGTAGAATACAGGGGGGAGGCACAGATACGCAGTATTTT. Translation: CASSRIQGGGTDTQYF.

V and J are TRBV2 and TRBJ2-7; possible D gene TRBD1, 6 bases. The CDR3 is 16 amino acids. Germline values: CDR1 SNHLY, CDR2 FYNNEI. The V and J ends lost 2 bases and 5 bases respectively, with 19 bases between them. The CDR3 loop is CASSETSIQGWNEQYF. The CDR3, as DNA: TGTGCCAGCAGTGAAACAAGTATACAGGGTTGGAACGAGCAGTACTTC.

This sequence joins TRBV2 and TRBJ2-3, with no clear D. The CDR3 totals 14 residues. Germline CDR1 and CDR2: SNHLY and FYNNEI. V lost 6 bases and J 1 base, leaving 11 bases between the germline ends. The CDR3 is CASRKIGGTDTQYF. DNA of the CDR3: TGTGCCAGCAGGAAAATTGGGGGCACAGATACGCAGTATTTT.

V and J are TRBV5-5 and TRBJ1-3, with D unresolved. Trimming took 0 bases from V and 0 from J, leaving 10 bases between them. Germline values: CDR1 SGHKS, CDR2 YYEKEE (reference sequence). This CDR3 has 16 residues. This CDR3 is CASSLEKRASGNTIYF. DNA for the CDR3: TGTGCCAGCAGCTTGGAAAAACGGGCCTCTGGAAACACCATATATTTT.

This chain links TRBV5-6 with TRBJ2-7, with TRBD2 as a possible D gene (6 bases). Germline V gives CDR1 SGHDT, CDR2 YYEEEE. The CDR3 is made up of 13 amino acids. V lost 3 bases and J 3 bases, leaving 10 bases between the germline ends. The CDR3 bases are TGTGCCAGCAGCTCGGGACTTAACTACGAGCAGTACTTC. It translates to CASSSGLNYEQYF.

The J gene is TRBJ2-7, the V gene TRBV7-2; D gene uncertain. CDR1 and CDR2 from the germline V gene are SGHTA and FQGNSA. The CDR3 runs to 17 residues. V was clipped by 3 bases and J by 2 bases, with 20 bases between them. Written as DNA, the CDR3 is TGTGCCAGCAGCTTTCCCTGGGTAACGCAGTTCCCCTACGAGCAGTACTTC. Translated: CASSFPWVTQFPYEQYF. The variable domain in full, completed from reference TRBV7-2 and TRBJ2-7, reads GAGVSQSPSNKVTEKGKDVELRCDPISGHTALYWYRQSLGQGLEFLIYFQGNSAPDKSGLPSDRFSAERTGGSVSTLTIQRTQQEDSAVYLCASSFPWVTQFPYEQYFGPGTRLTVT.

The chain is built from TRBV2 and TRBJ1-5; 9 nucleotides line up with TRBD1. V lost 4 bases and J lost 7; bases outside the gene matches: 8. Per germline, CDR1 SNHLY and CDR2 FYNNEI. The CDR3 extends over 15 amino acids. CDR3 sequence (DNA): TGTGCCAGCAGTGTGGCGACAGGGGGTGAACAGCCCCAGCATTTT. The encoded protein is CASSVATGGEQPQHF.

The chain combines TRBV2 with TRBJ2-1; D is possibly TRBD1 (6 bases). The CDR3 is 15 residues long. Germline CDR1 is SNHLY and CDR2 is FYNNEI. The ends were cut back, 11 bases at V and 7 bases at J, with 24 bases in the middle. As DNA, the CDR3 is TGTGCCGGCGGACAGTTATTGCTAGGTGGAAATGAGCAGTTCTTC. Encoded protein: CAGGQLLLGGNEQFF.

This clone was detected a few times. The chain combines TRBV5-4 with TRBJ2-2, with no clear D. Between the trimmed V and J ends, which lost 0 bases and 1 base, there was a span of 4 bases. The germline V gene encodes CDR1 SGHNT and CDR2 YYREEE (reference sequence). There are 14 residues in the CDR3. Written as DNA, the CDR3 is TGTGCCAGCAGCTTGGCGGTGAACACCGGGGAGCTGTTTTTT. This encodes CASSLAVNTGELFF.

The rearrangement joins TRBV15 to TRBJ2-6, with 7 nucleotides matching TRBD1. Unmatched junction bases numbered 2, after V lost 3 bases and J lost 0 bases. The CDR3 is 16 amino acids. Germline values: CDR1 LNHNV, CDR2 YYDKDF (reference sequence). The DNA for the CDR3 is TGTGCCACCAGCAGCCAGGGGGACTCTGGGGCCAACGTCCTGACTTTC. It is translated as CATSSQGDSGANVLTF. The whole variable domain, remainder taken from reference TRBV15 and TRBJ2-6, is DAMVIQNPRYQVTQFGKPVTLSCSQTLNHNVMYWYQQKSSQAPKLLFHYYDKDFNNEADTPDNFQSRRPNTSFCFLDIRSPGLGDTAMYLCATSSQGDSGANVLTFGAGSRLTVL.

The J gene is TRBJ2-3, the V gene TRBV6-4; D not certain. Germline CDR1 is MRHNA and CDR2 is SNTAGT. The CDR3 is 15 amino acids. The V gene lost 0 bases and the J gene lost 4 bases, with 11 bases spanning the gap. CDR3 in DNA: TGTGCCAGCAGTGACTCGATTTTCTTCGCAGATACGCAGTATTTT. Translated, it gives CASSDSIFFADTQYF.

The chain joins TRBV4-1 to TRBJ2-7, with D possibly TRBD2 on 5 matching bases. The V end lost 1 base, the J end lost 6 bases, and 16 bases lay between the germline ends. The CDR3 is 15 residues long. Germline V CDR1 and CDR2: MGHRA, YSYEKL. The CDR3 region is CASSQAATGIFEQYF. The CDR3 bases are TGCGCCAGCAGCCAAGCCGCTACGGGGATATTCGAGCAGTACTTC.

This chain joins TRBV19 and TRBJ1-4; the D gene is possibly TRBD1 (5 bases). The CDR3 contains 15 residues. V was trimmed by 3 bases and J by 5 bases, leaving 13 bases between them. Germline values: CDR1 LNHDA, CDR2 SQIVND (reference sequence). This chain's CDR3 is CASSISGRENEKLFF. The CDR3, as DNA: TGTGCCAGTAGTATCTCAGGGAGGGAGAATGAAAAACTGTTTTTT.

The chain employs TRBV5-4 and TRBJ2-7; D uncertain. The CDR3 is 15 amino acids. The V gene lost 3 bases and the J gene lost 6 bases, with 19 bases spanning the gap. The germline gives CDR1 SGHNT, CDR2 YYREEE (reference sequence). CDR3 DNA sequence: TGTGCCAGCAGCTCCATTACCGGACGGTCCCTCGAGCAGTACTTC. It yields the protein CASSSITGRSLEQYF.

V is TRBV9 and J is TRBJ2-7, with unresolved D. Germline V gene sequence: CDR1 SGDLS, CDR2 YYNGEE. There are 15 residues in the CDR3. V lost 0 bases and J lost 2, with 12 bases in between. The CDR3 spells CASSVGSRWPYEQYF. The DNA of the CDR3 is TGTGCCAGCAGCGTAGGGTCCCGGTGGCCCTACGAGCAGTACTTC.

This sequence joins TRBV6-6 and TRBJ2-1; 8 bases agree with TRBD1. Germline values: CDR1 MNHNY, CDR2 SVGAGI (reference sequence). The CDR3 totals 15 residues. After removal of 6 bases from V and 1 base from J, the junction contained 5 bases not matched to a gene. CDR3 loop: CASRPQGVSYNEQFF. The DNA of the CDR3 is TGTGCCAGCAGACCACAGGGGGTATCCTACAATGAGCAGTTCTTC.

This sequence joins TRBV29-1 and TRBJ1-6, with TRBD1 matching over 8 bases. J was trimmed by 8 bases and V by 3 bases; bases with no gene match: 15. Per the germline V gene, CDR1 is SQVTM and CDR2 is ANQGSEA. This CDR3 region has 17 residues. Here the CDR3 DNA reads TGCAGCGTTGACCGAGACAGGGGTCCTCTTTGCTATTCACCCCTCCACTTT. Encoded protein: CSVDRDRGPLCYSPLHF.

J is TRBJ2-1 and V is TRBV9; TRBD1 matches at 7 bases. The V gene end was trimmed by 4 bases and the J gene end by 4 bases; junction bases not matched to a gene: 8. The CDR3 runs 15 residues. Germline V gives CDR1 SGDLS, CDR2 YYNGEE. Written as DNA, the CDR3 is TGTGCCAGCAGCACTCGGGACAGACCGTACAATGAGCAGTTCTTC. Translated, it gives CASSTRDRPYNEQFF.

V is TRBV4-1 and J is TRBJ2-6; D is ambiguous. Trimming pared 0 bases from V and 0 bases from J, leaving 6 bases between. CDR1 MGHRA and CDR2 YSYEKL come from the germline V gene. This CDR3 contains 16 residues. CDR3 sequence reads: CASSQEAGSGANVLTF. DNA for the CDR3: TGCGCCAGCAGCCAAGAAGCAGGCTCTGGGGCCAACGTCCTGACTTTC.

CDR3 region: CASSFSGRAWDEQFF. The CDR3 region has the DNA TGTGCCAGCAGCTTCAGCGGGAGGGCCTGGGATGAGCAGTTCTTC. The rearrangement uses TRBV7-3 and TRBJ2-1, with 10 nucleotides matching TRBD2. This CDR3 is built from 15 residues. CDR1 is SGHTA, CDR2 FQGTGA, per germline. With 3 bases clipped from V and 8 bases from J, the junction kept 7 bases outside the gene matches.

The rearrangement links TRBV27 to TRBJ2-7, with D perhaps matching TRBD2 (6 bases). Per germline, CDR1 MNHEY and CDR2 SMNVEV (reference sequence). This CDR3 comprises 14 residues. Trimming removed 7 bases from V and 6 bases from J, with 19 bases in between. The CDR3: CASTSEGRFGEQYF. CDR3 in DNA: TGTGCCAGCACCTCGGAGGGGAGGTTTGGCGAGCAGTACTTC.

The J gene is TRBJ1-1, the V gene TRBV6-1, with a tentative D call TRBD1 (5 bases). CDR1 MNHNS and CDR2 SASEGT come from the germline V gene. V lost 8 bases, J lost 2 bases, and 9 bases lay in between. There are 12 residues in the CDR3. CDR3 amino acids: CASSQGNTEAFF. The CDR3 DNA reads as TGTGCCAGCTCTCAGGGCAACACTGAAGCTTTCTTT.

This clone showed up just once. In nucleotides, the CDR3 is TGTGCCAGCAGTGAATCGGGCATAGCCGGGGAGCTGTTTTTT. Its protein product is CASSESGIAGELFF. The rearrangement links TRBV2 to TRBJ2-2; D is uncertain. Germline V lookup: CDR1 SNHLY, CDR2 FYNNEI. This CDR3 has 14 amino acids. V was shortened by 2 bases and J by 6 bases, with 10 bases between the two germline ends. The variable domain in full, with the rest retrieved from reference TRBV2 and TRBJ2-2, is EPEVTQTPSHQVTQMGQEVILRCVPISNHLYFYWYRQILGQKVEFLVSFYNNEISEKSEIFDDQFSVERPDGSNFTLKIRSTKLEDSAMYFCASSESGIAGELFFGEGSRLTVL.

This chain uses TRBV6-6 with TRBJ2-7; 9 bases line up with TRBD2. The germline V gene encodes CDR1 MNHNY and CDR2 SVGAGI (reference sequence). The CDR3 contains 13 residues. Trimming cost V 8 bases and J 3 bases; bases outside gene matches: 5. The CDR3 DNA reads as TGTGCCAGCGGGGCGGGGGGGCTCTACGAGCAGTACTTC. This encodes CASGAGGLYEQYF.

This clone occurred a few times. The V call is TRBV7-2, the J call TRBJ1-6; D remains unclear. In germline, CDR1 is SGHTA, CDR2 FQGNSA. V lost 1 base, J lost 8 bases, and 6 bases lay in between. The CDR3 extends over 13 amino acids. The CDR3 DNA reads as TGTGCCAGCAGCTTAGAAGGGTATTCACCCCTCCACTTT. The encoded protein is CASSLEGYSPLHF.

The rearrangement uses TRBV28 and TRBJ2-7, with D possibly being TRBD2 (5 bases). CDR1 is MDHEN, CDR2 SYDVKM, per germline. CDR3 length equals 15 residues. The V gene lost 3 bases and the J gene lost 2 bases, with 14 bases spanning the gap. For the CDR3, the DNA is TGTGCCAGCAGTTTTCCCCGTGAGGGTGCCTACGAGCAGTACTTC. Protein product: CASSFPREGAYEQYF. Based on the CDR3 plus reference TRBV28 and TRBJ2-7, the full variable domain is DVKVTQSSRYLVKRTGEKVFLECVQDMDHENMFWYRQDPGLGLRLIYFSYDVKMKEKGDIPEGYSVSREKKERFSLILESASTNQTSMYLCASSFPREGAYEQYFGPGTRLTVT.

In this sample, this clone turned up a few times. The rearrangement links TRBV9 to TRBJ1-5; D ambiguous. CDR3 length equals 15 residues. Per the germline V gene, CDR1 is SGDLS and CDR2 is YYNGEE. V dropped 0 bases and J dropped 3 bases, with 10 bases sitting between them. The CDR3 nucleotides read TGTGCCAGCAGCGTAGACGCTGGATTCAATCAGCCCCAGCATTTT. The encoded protein is CASSVDAGFNQPQHF. The variable domain in full, completed from reference TRBV9 and TRBJ1-5, reads DSGVTQTPKHLITATGQRVTLRCSPRSGDLSVYWYQQSLDQGLQFLIQYYNGEERAKGNILERFSAQQFPDLHSELNLSSLELGDSALYFCASSVDAGFNQPQHFGDGTRLSIL.

The chain is built from TRBV5-1 and TRBJ1-2; TRBD1 is a possible D gene (6 bases). The CDR3 loop spans 14 amino acids. Per the germline V gene, CDR1 is SGHRS and CDR2 is YFSETQ. Trimming removed 0 bases at V and 6 bases at J, with 12 bases between. CDR3 bases: TGCGCCAGCAGCTTGGATGGCAGGGGCGATGGCTACACCTTC. Its translation is CASSLDGRGDGYTF.